What follows are 20 T cell receptor beta chains derived from one specimen sequenced in a study of T cell repertoires in cytomegalovirus infection. TCRdb re-analysed the reads in MiXCR, keeping a single row per CDR3 protein. The sample contains hundreds of thousands of distinct CDR3 sequences, roughly a quarter of which appear only once. The sequenced sample consisted of CD8+ T cells from PBMCs. These receptors originate from a human donor in good health (CMV status not recorded). Some clones in this sample may be carry-over from other donors' samples.

V is TRBV29-1 and J is TRBJ1-2; D not resolved. Germline V gene sequence: CDR1 SQVTM, CDR2 ANQGSEA. The CDR3 totals 10 residues. Between the trimmed V and J ends, which lost 7 bases and 4 bases, there was a span of 7 bases. The chain's CDR3 is CSADPYGYTF. The DNA for the CDR3 is TGCAGCGCCGACCCCTATGGCTACACCTTC.

A few counts support this clonotype. V gene TRBV15 combines with J gene TRBJ2-6; D may be TRBD2 (6 bases). Germline V gene data show CDR1 as LNHNV and CDR2 as YYDKDF (reference sequence). The CDR3 spans 16 residues. V was pared by 4 bases and J by 1 base, with 11 bases between. The DNA for the CDR3 is TGTGCCACCAGCACCAACGGGGGATCTGGGGCCAACGTCCTGACTTTC. It yields the protein CATSTNGGSGANVLTF.

The chain employs TRBV28 and TRBJ1-3, with unresolved D. The germline CDR1 and CDR2 sequences are MDHEN and SYDVKM. V was cut by 2 bases and J by 8 bases, with 16 bases left in between. CDR3 length equals 15 residues. The CDR3 bases are TGTGCCAGCAGTTTAGGAAGGACCGGCGGGGACACCATATATTTT. This sequence encodes CASSLGRTGGDTIYF.

This clonotype was seen only a few times. The rearrangement joins TRBV13 to TRBJ2-1, with D unclear. The CDR3 is made up of 14 amino acids. Germline CDR1 and CDR2: PRHDT and FYEKMQ (reference sequence). V shed 2 bases and J shed 9 bases, with 14 bases lying between them. CDR3 coding DNA: TGTGCCAGCAGCTTATACACCCAAAGCGCTGAGCAGTTCTTC. Protein sequence: CASSLYTQSAEQFF.

This clonotype was recorded many times. This chain uses TRBV6-6 with TRBJ2-7, with 8 bases aligning to TRBD2. V was pared by 0 bases and J by 6 bases, with 7 bases of the junction left unmatched. CDR3 length: 15 residues. Germline V gene data show CDR1 as MNHNY and CDR2 as SVGAGI (reference sequence). The DNA of the CDR3 is TGTGCCAGCAGTTACTCGGAGCGGGGGAACACCGAGCAGTACTTC. Residues: CASSYSERGNTEQYF.

The genes are TRBV5-6 and TRBJ1-5; 7 bases map to TRBD1. Germline values: CDR1 SGHDT, CDR2 YYEEEE. J lost 0 bases, V lost 4 bases, and 7 bases had no gene match. CDR3 size: 16 residues. Here the CDR3 reads CASSLGEGASNQPQHF. The CDR3 DNA reads as TGTGCCAGCAGCCTCGGTGAGGGGGCTAGCAATCAGCCCCAGCATTTT.

This clonotype has only a few counts. The chain carries TRBV6-5 and TRBJ1-2; TRBD1 is a possible D gene (6 bases). Trimming stripped 5 bases from V and 4 bases from J, with 14 bases between. The CDR3 length is 14 residues. Germline values: CDR1 MNHEY, CDR2 SVGAGI. CDR3 amino acids: CASSQTPDSYGYTF. CDR3 sequence (DNA): TGTGCCAGCAGTCAAACCCCGGACAGCTATGGCTACACCTTC.

This clonotype has a handful of counts. The chain links TRBV28 to TRBJ1-1, with unresolved D. The CDR3 is 16 amino acids. In germline, CDR1 is MDHEN, CDR2 SYDVKM. With 6 bases removed from V and 3 bases from J, the gap between germline ends came to 20 bases. CDR3 bases: TGTGCCAGCAGGTTGACCCTGACGGGTTTGGACACTGAAGCTTTCTTT. This sequence encodes CASRLTLTGLDTEAFF.

This clonotype has more than one count but fewer than ten. The V gene is TRBV19, the J gene TRBJ1-1, with D unclear. The CDR3 extends over 13 amino acids. Germline V gene sequence: CDR1 LNHDA, CDR2 SQIVND (reference sequence). V was clipped by 2 bases and J by 6 bases, with 10 bases between them. CDR3 amino acids: CASSISEASEAFF. The CDR3 region has the DNA TGTGCCAGTAGTATATCTGAGGCCTCTGAAGCTTTCTTT.

This clonotype has a single count. The V gene is TRBV2, the J gene TRBJ2-7; D tentatively fits TRBD1 or TRBD2 (6 bases each). Trimming cost V 4 bases and J 0 bases, with 13 bases left between them. Germline-derived CDR1 and CDR2 are SNHLY and FYNNEI. The CDR3 is made up of 15 amino acids. The DNA of the CDR3 is TGTGCCAGCAGTGTCCGGAGGGGGATCTCCTACGAGCAGTACTTC. Translating it yields CASSVRRGISYEQYF.

Points on this clonotype: Being one base from a much bigger clone, this may be a read error. V is TRBV28 and J is TRBJ2-5; TRBD2 aligns across 9 bases. The CDR3 extends over 16 amino acids. In germline, CDR1 is MDHEN, CDR2 SYDVKM. CDR3 in DNA: TGTGTCAGCAGTTTCGGTGTAGCGGGGGCGCCGGGGTCCCAGTACTTC. Translated: CVSSFGVAGAPGSQYF.

This clonotype was recorded a few times. The rearrangement uses TRBV11-1 and TRBJ1-1, with D perhaps matching TRBD1 (6 bases). This CDR3 region has 17 residues. The germline V gene has CDR1 SGHAT and CDR2 FQDESV (reference sequence). Trimming stripped 3 bases from V and 2 bases from J, with 19 bases between. The CDR3 sequence is CASSLEDTGTINTEAFF. CDR3 DNA sequence: TGTGCCAGCAGCTTGGAGGATACCGGGACAATAAACACTGAAGCTTTCTTT.

The chain combines TRBV20-1 with TRBJ2-1, with 11 bases matching TRBD1. This CDR3 comprises 14 residues. From germline, CDR1 is DFQATT and CDR2 SNEGSKA (reference sequence). With 0 bases clipped from V and 9 bases from J, the junction kept 4 bases outside the gene matches. CDR3 DNA sequence: TGCAGTGCTAGAGATTGGGACAGGGGGAGTGAGCAGTTCTTC. Protein product: CSARDWDRGSEQFF.

Only a few counts were recorded for this clonotype. The J gene is TRBJ2-1, the V gene TRBV6-2 or TRBV6-3; D gene unclear. CDR1 and CDR2 (germline): MNHEY, SVGEGT. Trimming took off 7 bases at V and 4 bases at J, with 11 bases between the two ends. The CDR3 covers 13 residues. The DNA of the CDR3 is TGTGCCAGCACCCCGGAGAGATACAATGAGCAGTTCTTC. Its protein product is CASTPERYNEQFF.

The sample holds a few counts of this clonotype. The chain is built from TRBV29-1 and TRBJ2-1; D possibly uses TRBD1 or TRBD2 (6 bases each). The CDR3 spans 12 residues. CDR1 and CDR2 (germline): SQVTM, ANQGSEA. Trimming took 6 bases from V and 9 from J, leaving 15 bases between them. CDR3 DNA: TGCAGCGTCCGAGAACAGGGACTTGAGCAGTTCTTC. This gives the protein CSVREQGLEQFF.

The chain uses TRBV7-2 and TRBJ1-5; 9 nucleotides line up with TRBD1. After removal of 2 bases from V and 5 bases from J, the junction contained 4 bases not matched to a gene. CDR1 is SGHTA, CDR2 FQGNSA, per germline. The CDR3 has 15 amino acids. CDR3 sequence: CASSLNRGLDQPQHF. The CDR3 nucleotides read TGTGCCAGCAGCTTAAACAGGGGGCTGGATCAGCCCCAGCATTTT.

The chain carries TRBV19 and TRBJ2-1; weak D call: TRBD2 (5 bases). V shed 3 bases and J shed 7 bases, with 10 bases lying between them. The germline gives CDR1 LNHDA, CDR2 SQIVND (reference sequence). The CDR3 sequence is 13 residues long. In DNA, the CDR3 is TGTGCCAGTAGTATCCCAGAGGGAAATGAGCAGTTCTTC. It is translated as CASSIPEGNEQFF.

This clonotype was seen a few times. This chain joins TRBV9 and TRBJ2-2; D possibly corresponds to TRBD1 (7 bases). V gave up 3 bases and J gave up 5 bases, with 20 bases separating them. Germline loops: CDR1 SGDLS, CDR2 YYNGEE. This CDR3 has 17 residues. CDR3: CASSGWRGPLWTGELFF. For the CDR3, the DNA is TGTGCCAGCAGCGGCTGGAGGGGGCCCCTCTGGACCGGGGAGCTGTTTTTT.

In this sample, this clonotype turned up a few times. This chain uses TRBV7-2 with TRBJ2-3, with no clear D. The germline V and J ends were trimmed by 5 bases and 4 bases, with 10 bases remaining between them. The CDR3 extends over 13 amino acids. The germline CDR1 and CDR2 sequences are SGHTA and FQGNSA. This CDR3 reads CASSRGPPDTQYF. The CDR3 region has the DNA TGTGCCAGCAGCCGCGGACCCCCAGATACGCAGTATTTT.

This clonotype occurred a few times. The rearrangement links TRBV29-1 to TRBJ1-1; D gene ambiguous. This CDR3 contains 13 residues. The germline CDR1 and CDR2 sequences are SQVTM and ANQGSEA. V shed 2 bases and J shed 0 bases, with 7 bases lying between them. Here the CDR3 reads CSVEFPMNTEAFF. The CDR3 DNA is TGCAGCGTTGAATTCCCCATGAACACTGAAGCTTTCTTT.